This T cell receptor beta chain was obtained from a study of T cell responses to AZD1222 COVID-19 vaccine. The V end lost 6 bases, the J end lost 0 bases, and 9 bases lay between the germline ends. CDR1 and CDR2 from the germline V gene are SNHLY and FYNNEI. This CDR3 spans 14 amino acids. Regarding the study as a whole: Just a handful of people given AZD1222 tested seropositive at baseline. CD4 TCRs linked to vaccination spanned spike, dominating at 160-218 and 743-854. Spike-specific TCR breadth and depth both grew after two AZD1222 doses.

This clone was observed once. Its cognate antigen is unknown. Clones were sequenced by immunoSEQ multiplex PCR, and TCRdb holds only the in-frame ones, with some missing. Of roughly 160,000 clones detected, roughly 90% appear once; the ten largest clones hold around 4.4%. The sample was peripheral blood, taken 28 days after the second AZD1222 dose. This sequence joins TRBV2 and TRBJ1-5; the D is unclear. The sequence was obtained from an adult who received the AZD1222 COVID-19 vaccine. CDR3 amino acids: CASSEFDSNQPQHF. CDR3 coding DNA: TGTGCCAGCAGCGAATTCGATAGCAATCAGCCCCAGCATTTT.